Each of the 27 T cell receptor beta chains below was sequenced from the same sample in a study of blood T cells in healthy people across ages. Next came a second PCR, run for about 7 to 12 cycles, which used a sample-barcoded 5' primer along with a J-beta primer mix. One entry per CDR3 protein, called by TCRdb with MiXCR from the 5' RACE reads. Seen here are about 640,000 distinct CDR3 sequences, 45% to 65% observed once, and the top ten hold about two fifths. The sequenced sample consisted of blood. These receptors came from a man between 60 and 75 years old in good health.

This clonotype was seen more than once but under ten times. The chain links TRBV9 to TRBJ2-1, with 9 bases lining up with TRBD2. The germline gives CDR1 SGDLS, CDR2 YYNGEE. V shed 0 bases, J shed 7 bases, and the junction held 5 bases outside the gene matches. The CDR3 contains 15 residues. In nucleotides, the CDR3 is TGTGCCAGCAGCGTAGAGCTAGCGGGGCGGAATGAGCAGTTCTTC. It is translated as CASSVELAGRNEQFF.

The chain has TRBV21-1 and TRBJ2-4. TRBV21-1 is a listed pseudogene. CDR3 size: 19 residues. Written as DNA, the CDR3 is TGTGCCAGCAGCAAAGCGGGGTACCCTAAGAGGACAGCCAAAAACATTCAGTACTTC. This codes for CASSKAGYPKRTAKNIQYF.

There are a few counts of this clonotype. CDR3: CASKQGADSPLHF. As DNA, the CDR3 is TGCGCCAGCAAGCAGGGGGCCGATTCACCCCTCCACTTT. The chain employs TRBV10-1 and TRBJ1-6; 8 bases fit TRBD1. Trimming cost V 7 bases and J 8 bases; bases outside gene matches: 4. The germline gives CDR1 WNHNN, CDR2 SYGVQD (reference sequence). The CDR3 spans 13 residues.

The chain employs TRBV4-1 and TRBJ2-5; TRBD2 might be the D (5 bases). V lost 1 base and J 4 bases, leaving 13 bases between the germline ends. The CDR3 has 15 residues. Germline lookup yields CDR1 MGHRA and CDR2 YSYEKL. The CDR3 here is CASSQVASRGETQYF. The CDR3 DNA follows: TGCGCCAGCAGCCAAGTGGCTAGCCGGGGAGAGACCCAGTACTTC.

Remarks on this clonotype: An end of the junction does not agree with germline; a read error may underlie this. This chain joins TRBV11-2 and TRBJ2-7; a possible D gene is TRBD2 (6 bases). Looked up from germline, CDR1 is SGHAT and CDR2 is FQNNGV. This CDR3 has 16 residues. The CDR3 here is CASSHLKGGGSYEQYF. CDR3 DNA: TGTGCCAGCAGCCACCTAAAGGGAGGAGGCTCCTATGAGCAGTACTTC.

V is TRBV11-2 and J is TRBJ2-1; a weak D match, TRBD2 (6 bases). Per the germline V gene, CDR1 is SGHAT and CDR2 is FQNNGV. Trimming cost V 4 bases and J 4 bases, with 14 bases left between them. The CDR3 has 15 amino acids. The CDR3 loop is CASSSRLGGYNEQFF. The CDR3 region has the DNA TGTGCCAGCAGCTCGAGACTAGGCGGGTACAATGAGCAGTTCTTC.

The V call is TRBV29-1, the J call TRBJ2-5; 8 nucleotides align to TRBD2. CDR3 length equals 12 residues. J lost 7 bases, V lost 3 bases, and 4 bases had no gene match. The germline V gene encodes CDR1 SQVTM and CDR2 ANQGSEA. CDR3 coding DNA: TGCAGCGTTGAGGGCGGGGGGAGGACCCAGTACTTC. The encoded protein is CSVEGGGRTQYF. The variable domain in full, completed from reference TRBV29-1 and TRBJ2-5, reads SAVISQKPSRDICQRGTSLTIQCQVDSQVTMMFWYRQQPGQSLTLIATANQGSEATYESGFVIDKFPISRPNLTFSTLTVSNMSPEDSSIYLCSVEGGGRTQYFGPGTRLLVL.

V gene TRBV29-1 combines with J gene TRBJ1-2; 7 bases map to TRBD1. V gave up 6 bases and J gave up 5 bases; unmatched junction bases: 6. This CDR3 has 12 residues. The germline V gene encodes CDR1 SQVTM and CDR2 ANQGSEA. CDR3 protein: CSVGTAAYGYTF. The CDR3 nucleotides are TGCAGCGTAGGGACAGCTGCATATGGCTACACCTTC.

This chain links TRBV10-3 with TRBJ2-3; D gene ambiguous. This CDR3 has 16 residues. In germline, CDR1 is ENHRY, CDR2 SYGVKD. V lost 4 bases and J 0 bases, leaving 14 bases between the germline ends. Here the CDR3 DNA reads TGTGCCATCAGTGGGTCGGGCCTCGGTAGCACAGATACGCAGTATTTT. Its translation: CAISGSGLGSTDTQYF.

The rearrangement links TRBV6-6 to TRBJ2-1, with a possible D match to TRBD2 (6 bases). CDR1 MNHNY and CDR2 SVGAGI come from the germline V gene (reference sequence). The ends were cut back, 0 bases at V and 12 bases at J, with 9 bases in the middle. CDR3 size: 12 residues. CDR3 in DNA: TGTGCCAGCAGTTACTCGACGGGGGTGCAGTTCTTC. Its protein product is CASSYSTGVQFF.

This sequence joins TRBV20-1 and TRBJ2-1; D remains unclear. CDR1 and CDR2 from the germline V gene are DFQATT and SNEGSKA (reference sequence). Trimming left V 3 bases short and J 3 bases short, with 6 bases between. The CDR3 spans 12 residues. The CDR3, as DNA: TGCAGTGCTAGGGACGGCTACAATGAGCAGTTCTTC. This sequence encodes CSARDGYNEQFF.

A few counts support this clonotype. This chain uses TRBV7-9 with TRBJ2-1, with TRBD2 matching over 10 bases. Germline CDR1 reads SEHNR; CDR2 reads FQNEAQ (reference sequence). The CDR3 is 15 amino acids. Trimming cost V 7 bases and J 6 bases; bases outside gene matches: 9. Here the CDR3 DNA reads TGTGCCAGCAACAAAGCGGGGGGGCACGGCAATGAGCAGTTCTTC. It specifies CASNKAGGHGNEQFF.

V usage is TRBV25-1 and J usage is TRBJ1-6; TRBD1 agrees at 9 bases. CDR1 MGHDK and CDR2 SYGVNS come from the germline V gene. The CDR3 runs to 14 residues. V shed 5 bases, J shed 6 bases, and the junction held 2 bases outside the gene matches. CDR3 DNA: TGTGCCAGCAGTTGGGACAGGGTTAATTCACCCCTCCACTTT. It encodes CASSWDRVNSPLHF. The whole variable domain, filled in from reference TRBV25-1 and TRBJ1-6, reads EADIYQTPRYLVIGTGKKITLECSQTMGHDKMYWYQQDPGMELHLIHYSYGVNSTEKGDLSSESTVSRIRTEHFPLTLESARPSHTSQYLCASSWDRVNSPLHFGNGTRLTVT.

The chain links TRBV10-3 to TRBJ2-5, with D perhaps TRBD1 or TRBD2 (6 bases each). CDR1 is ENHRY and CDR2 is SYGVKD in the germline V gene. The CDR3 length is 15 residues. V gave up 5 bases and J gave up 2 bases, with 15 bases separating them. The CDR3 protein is CAISLRRGRQETQYF. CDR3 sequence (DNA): TGTGCCATCAGTCTCCGTCGGGGGCGGCAAGAGACCCAGTACTTC.

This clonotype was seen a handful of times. The CDR3 DNA follows: TGTGCCAGCTCACCGAATCAGGGTCAAGAGACCCAGTACTTC. This translates into CASSPNQGQETQYF. The rearrangement links TRBV18 to TRBJ2-5, with D possibly TRBD1 on 5 matching bases. This CDR3 has 14 amino acids. Germline CDR1 is KGHSH and CDR2 is LQKENI. V was trimmed by 3 bases and J by 2 bases, leaving 10 bases between them.

The CDR3 DNA sequence: TGTGCCAGCAGCCAAGATGCGGCGGGGCCCCACAATGAGCAGTTCTTC. This gives the protein CASSQDAAGPHNEQFF. V gene TRBV4-2 combines with J gene TRBJ2-1; D is possibly TRBD2 (6 bases). The germline V gene has CDR1 LGHNA and CDR2 YNFKEQ. V was pared by 0 bases and J by 5 bases, with 14 bases between. The CDR3 is 16 amino acids.

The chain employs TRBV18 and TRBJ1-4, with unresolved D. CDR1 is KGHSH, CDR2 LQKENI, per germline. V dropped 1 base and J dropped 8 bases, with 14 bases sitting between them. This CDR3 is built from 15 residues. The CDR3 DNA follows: TGTGCCAGCTCACCACGAGGCCAGCCGGGGGAAAAACTGTTTTTT. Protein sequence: CASSPRGQPGEKLFF.

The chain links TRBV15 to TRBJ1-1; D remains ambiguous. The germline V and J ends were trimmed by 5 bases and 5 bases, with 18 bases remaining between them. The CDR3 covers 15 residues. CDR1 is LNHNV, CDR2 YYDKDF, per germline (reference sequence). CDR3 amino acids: CATSGLDFSGTEAFF. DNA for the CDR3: TGTGCCACCAGCGGCCTAGATTTTTCGGGGACTGAAGCTTTCTTT. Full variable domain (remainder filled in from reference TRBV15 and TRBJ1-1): DAMVIQNPRYQVTQFGKPVTLSCSQTLNHNVMYWYQQKSSQAPKLLFHYYDKDFNNEADTPDNFQSRRPNTSFCFLDIRSPGLGDTAMYLCATSGLDFSGTEAFFGQGTRLTVV.

The CDR3 protein is CASSQGTRHTEAFF. In DNA form, the CDR3 reads TGTGCCAGCAGCCAAGGGACCCGGCACACTGAAGCTTTCTTT. This sequence joins TRBV3-1 and TRBJ1-1; unclear D gene. The ends were cut back, 1 base at V and 3 bases at J, with 9 bases in the middle. Germline V lookup: CDR1 LGHDT, CDR2 YNNKEL (reference sequence). The CDR3 totals 14 residues.

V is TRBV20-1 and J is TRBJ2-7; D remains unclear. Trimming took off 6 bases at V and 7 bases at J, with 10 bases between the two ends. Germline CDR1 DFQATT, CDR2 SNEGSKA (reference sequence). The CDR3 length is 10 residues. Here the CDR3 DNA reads TGCAGTGCCTTCCAGGAAGAGCAGTACTTC. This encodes CSAFQEEQYF.

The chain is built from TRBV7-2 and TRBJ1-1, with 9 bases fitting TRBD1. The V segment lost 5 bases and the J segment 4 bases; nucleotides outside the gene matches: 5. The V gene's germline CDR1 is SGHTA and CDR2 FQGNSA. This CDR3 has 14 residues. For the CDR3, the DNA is TGTGCCAGCAGCGCTGGACAGGGGACCACTGAAGCTTTCTTT. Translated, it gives CASSAGQGTTEAFF. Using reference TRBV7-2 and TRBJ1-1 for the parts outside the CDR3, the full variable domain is GAGVSQSPSNKVTEKGKDVELRCDPISGHTALYWYRQSLGQGLEFLIYFQGNSAPDKSGLPSDRFSAERTGGSVSTLTIQRTQQEDSAVYLCASSAGQGTTEAFFGQGTRLTVV.

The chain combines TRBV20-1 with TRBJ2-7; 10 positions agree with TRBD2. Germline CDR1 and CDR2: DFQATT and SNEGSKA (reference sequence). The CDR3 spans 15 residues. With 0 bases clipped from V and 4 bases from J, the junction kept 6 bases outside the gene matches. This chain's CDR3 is CSAREALAGGYEQYF. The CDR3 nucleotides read TGCAGTGCTAGAGAAGCCTTAGCGGGAGGTTACGAGCAGTACTTC.

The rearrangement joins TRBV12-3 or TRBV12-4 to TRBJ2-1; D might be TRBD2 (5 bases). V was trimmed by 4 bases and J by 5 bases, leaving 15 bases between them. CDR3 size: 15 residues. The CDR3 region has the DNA TGTGCCAGCAGTTCACCGGGATCTTGGGACAATGAGCAGTTCTTC. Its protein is CASSSPGSWDNEQFF.

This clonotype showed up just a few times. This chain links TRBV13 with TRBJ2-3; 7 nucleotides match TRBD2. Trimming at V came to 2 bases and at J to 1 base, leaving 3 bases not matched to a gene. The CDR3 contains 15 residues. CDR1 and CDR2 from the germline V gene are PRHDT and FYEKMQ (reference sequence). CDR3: CASSLLGGGTDTQYF. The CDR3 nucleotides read TGTGCCAGCAGCTTACTTGGGGGGGGCACAGATACGCAGTATTTT.

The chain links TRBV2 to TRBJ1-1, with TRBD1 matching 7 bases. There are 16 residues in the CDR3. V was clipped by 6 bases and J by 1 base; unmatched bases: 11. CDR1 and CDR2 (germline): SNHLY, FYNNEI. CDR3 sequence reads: CASRVDRKRSNTEAFF. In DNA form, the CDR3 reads TGTGCCAGCAGAGTGGACAGGAAGAGATCGAACACTGAAGCTTTCTTT.

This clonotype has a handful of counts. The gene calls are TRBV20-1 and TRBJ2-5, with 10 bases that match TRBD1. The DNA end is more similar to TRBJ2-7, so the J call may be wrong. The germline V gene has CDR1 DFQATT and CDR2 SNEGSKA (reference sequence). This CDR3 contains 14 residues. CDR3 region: CSASRDRGPYEQYF. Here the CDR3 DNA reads TGCAGTGCTAGCCGGGACAGGGGCCCCTACGAGCAGTACTTC.

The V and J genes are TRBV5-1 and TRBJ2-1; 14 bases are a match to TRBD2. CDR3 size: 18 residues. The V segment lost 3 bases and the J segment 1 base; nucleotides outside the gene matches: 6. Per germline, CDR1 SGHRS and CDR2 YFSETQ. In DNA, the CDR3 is TGCGCCAGCAGCTCCGGGACTAGCGGGGGCCGATCCTACAATGAGCAGTTCTTC. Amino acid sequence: CASSSGTSGGRSYNEQFF.